Shown below are 20 T cell receptor beta chains from a single sample sequenced in a study of blood T cell repertoires in COVID-19. Here immunoSEQ multiplex PCR was the method, and the copy in TCRdb shows in-frame clones only, minus some. In the table there are about 180,000 clones, 83% of which are singletons. The sequencing sample was made of peripheral blood. These receptor sequences come from a human donor in a cohort sampled during active COVID-19.

This clone appeared a single time. The chain recombines TRBV7-3 with TRBJ2-3; 7 nucleotides match TRBD2. The germline V gene encodes CDR1 SGHTA and CDR2 FQGTGA. The junction had 9 bases not matched to a gene; V was cut back by 5 bases and J by 1 base. This CDR3 spans 16 amino acids. This CDR3 reads CASSRGGGFGTDTQYF. DNA of the CDR3: TGTGCCAGCAGCCGCGGGGGAGGGTTCGGCACAGATACGCAGTATTTT.

The V call is TRBV19, the J call TRBJ1-2, with TRBD1 as a possible D gene (6 bases). The CDR3 runs 16 residues. Trimming removed 7 bases at V and 3 bases at J, with 21 bases between. Germline V gene lookup returns CDR1 LNHDA and CDR2 SQIVND (reference sequence). The CDR3 DNA sequence: TGTGCCAGTACCGGAGCTGGGGGCCGAGTGGACTATGGCTACACCTTC. The encoded protein is CASTGAGGRVDYGYTF. Full variable domain (outside the CDR3, taken from reference TRBV19 and TRBJ1-2): DGGITQSPKYLFRKEGQNVTLSCEQNLNHDAMYWYRQDPGQGLRLIYYSQIVNDFQKGDIAEGYSVSREKKESFPLTVTSAQKNPTAFYLCASTGAGGRVDYGYTFGSGTRLTVV.

The chain links TRBV27 to TRBJ2-3; 7 bases map to TRBD1. V lost 7 bases and J lost 2; bases outside the gene matches: 9. The CDR3 covers 15 residues. In germline, CDR1 is MNHEY, CDR2 SMNVEV (reference sequence). This CDR3 is CASTPGQLITDTQYF. CDR3 sequence (DNA): TGTGCCAGCACCCCGGGACAGCTAATCACAGATACGCAGTATTTT.

Turning to this clone: Other DNA sequences within the sample encode an identical CDR3. V is TRBV12-3 or TRBV12-4 and J is TRBJ2-7; D unresolved. Trimming removed 2 bases at V and 4 bases at J, with 6 bases between. The CDR3 spans 12 residues. The CDR3 loop is CASSLSGYEQYF. The CDR3, as DNA: TGTGCCAGCAGTTTATCCGGGTACGAGCAGTACTTC.

This chain connects TRBV6-1 to TRBJ2-5; the D gene is possibly TRBD2 (6 bases). The CDR3 covers 15 residues. Germline-derived CDR1 and CDR2 are MNHNS and SASEGT. Trimming cost V 1 base and J 2 bases, with 11 bases left between them. CDR3 region: CASSEGLAAQETQYF. The CDR3 DNA reads TGTGCCAGCAGTGAAGGCTTAGCGGCTCAAGAGACCCAGTACTTC.

V usage is TRBV7-9 and J usage is TRBJ1-2; 12 bases align to TRBD1. CDR1 SEHNR and CDR2 FQNEAQ come from the germline V gene (reference sequence). The length of the CDR3 is 15 residues. V lost 6 bases, J lost 8 bases, and 10 bases stayed unmatched. DNA for the CDR3: TGTGCCAGCAGTACCTCGGGACAGGGGGCGGACGGCTACACCTTC. Translating gives CASSTSGQGADGYTF. The full variable domain, rest sourced from reference TRBV7-9 and TRBJ1-2, is DTGVSQNPRHKITKRGQNVTFRCDPISEHNRLYWYRQTLGQGPEFLTYFQNEAQLEKSRLLSDRFSAERPKGSFSTLEIQRTEQGDSAMYLCASSTSGQGADGYTFGSGTRLTVV.

The rearrangement uses TRBV24-1 and TRBJ2-1, with TRBD1 matching 8 bases. The V segment lost 6 bases and the J segment 6 bases; nucleotides outside the gene matches: 6. This CDR3 has 14 residues. The germline gives CDR1 KGHDR, CDR2 SFDVKD. DNA of the CDR3: TGTGCCACCAGTCAGTATCAGGGGGCCAATGAGCAGTTCTTC. Translation: CATSQYQGANEQFF.

The table lists this clone with a few counts. The chain employs TRBV6-2 or TRBV6-3 and TRBJ2-7, with 8 bases identical to TRBD1. This CDR3 spans 16 amino acids. The trim removed 2 bases at V and 5 bases at J, leaving 11 bases unmatched. In germline, CDR1 is MNHEY, CDR2 SVGEGT. The CDR3 here is CASSYPRTGPLNEQYF. As DNA, the CDR3 is TGTGCCAGCAGTTACCCACGGACAGGGCCCTTGAACGAGCAGTACTTC.

The genes are TRBV9 and TRBJ1-2, with 7 positions matching TRBD1. V shed 3 bases, J shed 3 bases, and the junction held 5 bases outside the gene matches. Germline CDR1 SGDLS, CDR2 YYNGEE. The CDR3 runs 14 residues. In DNA, the CDR3 is TGTGCCAGCAGCGCCAAGGGACAGCACTATGGCTACACCTTC. Translated: CASSAKGQHYGYTF.

This clone has only one observation. The chain links TRBV5-1 to TRBJ2-7; TRBD2 agrees at 8 bases. Per the germline V gene, CDR1 is SGHRS and CDR2 is YFSETQ. V lost 0 bases, J lost 1 base, and 3 bases stayed unmatched. This CDR3 comprises 15 residues. The DNA for the CDR3 is TGCGCCAGCAGCTTGGGAGCGGGAGTTTCCTACGAGCAGTACTTC. Protein sequence: CASSLGAGVSYEQYF. The whole variable domain, remainder taken from reference TRBV5-1 and TRBJ2-7, is KAGVTQTPRYLIKTRGQQVTLSCSPISGHRSVSWYQQTPGQGLQFLFEYFSETQRNKGNFPGRFSGRQFSNSRSEMNVSTLELGDSALYLCASSLGAGVSYEQYFGPGTRLTVT.

This chain connects TRBV24-1 to TRBJ1-2; 8 bases line up with TRBD1. V lost 5 bases to trimming and J lost 4 bases; unmatched junction nucleotides: 8. This CDR3 region has 15 residues. Germline values: CDR1 KGHDR, CDR2 SFDVKD. CDR3 in DNA: TGTGCCACCAGTGCAGGGGACAGGACGATCTATGGCTACACCTTC. It is translated as CATSAGDRTIYGYTF.

The chain couples TRBV3-1 (or the pseudogene TRBV3-2) to TRBJ2-5; tentative D call: TRBD1 (5 bases). Trimming stripped 4 bases from V and 6 bases from J, with 12 bases between. The CDR3 spans 13 residues. Per germline, CDR1 LGHDT and CDR2 YNNKEL (reference sequence). The CDR3 bases are TGTGCCAGCAGCCCCTCAGGGCCGAAGACCCAGTACTTC. Encoded protein: CASSPSGPKTQYF.

V is TRBV27 and J is TRBJ1-5; TRBD1 aligns across 7 bases. Looked up from germline, CDR1 is MNHEY and CDR2 is SMNVEV (reference sequence). After removal of 5 bases from V and 5 bases from J, the junction contained 6 bases not matched to a gene. CDR3 size: 14 residues. The CDR3 reads CASSPRDSDQPQHF. The CDR3 nucleotides are TGTGCCAGCAGTCCACGGGACAGTGATCAGCCCCAGCATTTT.

The rearrangement joins TRBV28 to TRBJ2-7; weak D call: TRBD1 (6 bases). Per the germline V gene, CDR1 is MDHEN and CDR2 is SYDVKM. The CDR3 is 14 residues long. The V gene lost 7 bases and the J gene lost 0 bases, with 13 bases spanning the gap. CDR3 bases: TGTGCCAGCACAGGTAACAGGGCCTCCTACGAGCAGTACTTC. Residues: CASTGNRASYEQYF.

This clone has a single count. V gene TRBV3-1 (or the pseudogene TRBV3-2) combines with J gene TRBJ1-4; D ambiguous. The germline V gene encodes CDR1 LGHDT and CDR2 YNNKEL (reference sequence). V was pared by 4 bases and J by 8 bases, with 23 bases between. The CDR3 consists of 17 residues. The DNA for the CDR3 is TGTGCCAGCAGCCGACGACCCTCGGGTCGGTTAGGAGAAAAACTGTTTTTT. It yields the protein CASSRRPSGRLGEKLFF.

This chain joins TRBV5-1 and TRBJ2-7; TRBD2 matches 7 bases. The junction had 3 bases not matched to a gene; V was cut back by 0 bases and J by 3 bases. CDR3 length: 14 residues. Germline values: CDR1 SGHRS, CDR2 YFSETQ. The CDR3 spells CASSLAGGNYEQYF. CDR3 bases: TGCGCCAGCAGCTTGGCGGGAGGCAACTACGAGCAGTACTTC.

The chain employs TRBV6-2 or TRBV6-3 and TRBJ2-3, with D possibly TRBD1 on 5 matching bases. V shed 0 bases and J shed 2 bases, with 12 bases lying between them. The CDR3 extends over 16 amino acids. Germline assignment: CDR1 MNHEY and CDR2 SVGEGT. The CDR3 reads CASSYSTVEPTDTQYF. The DNA of the CDR3 is TGTGCCAGCAGTTACTCGACAGTAGAGCCCACAGATACGCAGTATTTT.

This chain joins TRBV24-1 and TRBJ2-7; no definite D call. The CDR3 is 13 amino acids. Germline values: CDR1 KGHDR, CDR2 SFDVKD. Trimming took 3 bases from V and 3 from J, leaving 8 bases between them. CDR3 loop: CATSDTTLYEQYF. As DNA, the CDR3 is TGTGCCACCAGTGATACGACACTCTACGAGCAGTACTTC.

V is TRBV18 and J is TRBJ2-3, with unresolved D. V was pared by 4 bases and J by 2 bases, with 13 bases between. Germline-derived CDR1 and CDR2 are KGHSH and LQKENI. This CDR3 has 15 amino acids. The CDR3 reads CASSLTSTHTDTQYF. The DNA of the CDR3 is TGTGCCAGCTCACTGACATCCACCCACACAGATACGCAGTATTTT.

The chain uses TRBV28 and TRBJ1-2, with unresolved D. CDR3 length: 13 residues. Germline-derived CDR1 and CDR2 are MDHEN and SYDVKM. The ends were cut back, 4 bases at V and 7 bases at J, with 13 bases in the middle. CDR3 DNA: TGTGCCAGCAGTTCCCCGGTCCTATCTGGCTACACCTTC. It translates to CASSSPVLSGYTF.